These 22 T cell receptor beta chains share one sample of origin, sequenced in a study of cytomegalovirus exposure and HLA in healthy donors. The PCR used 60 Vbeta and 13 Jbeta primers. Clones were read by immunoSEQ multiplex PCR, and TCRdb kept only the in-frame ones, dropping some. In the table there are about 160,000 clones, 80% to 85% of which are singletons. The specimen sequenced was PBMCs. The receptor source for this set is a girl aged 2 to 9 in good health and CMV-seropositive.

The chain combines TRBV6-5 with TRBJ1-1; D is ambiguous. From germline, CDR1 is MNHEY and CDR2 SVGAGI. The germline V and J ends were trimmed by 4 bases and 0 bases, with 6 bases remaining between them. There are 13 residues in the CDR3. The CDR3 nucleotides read TGTGCCAGCAGTTCGGGATTGAACACTGAAGCTTTCTTT. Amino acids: CASSSGLNTEAFF.

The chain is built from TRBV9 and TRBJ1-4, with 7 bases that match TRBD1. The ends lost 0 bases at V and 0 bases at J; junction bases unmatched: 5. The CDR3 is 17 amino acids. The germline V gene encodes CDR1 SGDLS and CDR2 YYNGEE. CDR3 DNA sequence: TGTGCCAGCAGCGTAGGGGACAGAGAATCAACTAATGAAAAACTGTTTTTT. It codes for CASSVGDRESTNEKLFF.

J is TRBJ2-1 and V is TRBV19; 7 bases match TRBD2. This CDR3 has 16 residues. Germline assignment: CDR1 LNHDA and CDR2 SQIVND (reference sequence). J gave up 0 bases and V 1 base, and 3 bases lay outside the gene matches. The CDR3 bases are TGTGCCAGTAGTATAGGTGGGAGGGCCTCCTACAATGAGCAGTTCTTC. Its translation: CASSIGGRASYNEQFF.

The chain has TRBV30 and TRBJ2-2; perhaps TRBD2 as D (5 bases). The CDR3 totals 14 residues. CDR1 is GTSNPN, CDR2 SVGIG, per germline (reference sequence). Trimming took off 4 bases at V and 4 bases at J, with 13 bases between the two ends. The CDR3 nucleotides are TGTGCCTGGAAGGTCTCAGGAGGCACCGGGGAGCTGTTTTTT. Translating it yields CAWKVSGGTGELFF.

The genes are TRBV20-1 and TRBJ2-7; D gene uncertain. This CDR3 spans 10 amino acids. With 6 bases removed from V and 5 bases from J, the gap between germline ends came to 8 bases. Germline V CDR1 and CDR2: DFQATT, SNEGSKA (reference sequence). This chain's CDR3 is CSATYDEQYF. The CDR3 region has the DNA TGCAGTGCCACCTACGACGAGCAGTACTTC.

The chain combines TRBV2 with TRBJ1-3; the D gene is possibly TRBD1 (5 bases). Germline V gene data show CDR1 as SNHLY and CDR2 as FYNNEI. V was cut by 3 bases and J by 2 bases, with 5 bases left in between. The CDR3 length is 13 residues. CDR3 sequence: CASSDRAGNTIYF. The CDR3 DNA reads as TGTGCCAGCAGTGACAGGGCTGGAAACACCATATATTTT.

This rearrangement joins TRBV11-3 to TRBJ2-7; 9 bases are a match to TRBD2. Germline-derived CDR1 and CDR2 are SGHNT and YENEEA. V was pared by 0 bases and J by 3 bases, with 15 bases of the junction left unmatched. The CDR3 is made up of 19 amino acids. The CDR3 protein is CASSLEAWLAGLSYYEQYF. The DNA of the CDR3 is TGTGCCAGCAGCTTAGAGGCTTGGCTAGCGGGACTCTCGTACTACGAGCAGTACTTC.

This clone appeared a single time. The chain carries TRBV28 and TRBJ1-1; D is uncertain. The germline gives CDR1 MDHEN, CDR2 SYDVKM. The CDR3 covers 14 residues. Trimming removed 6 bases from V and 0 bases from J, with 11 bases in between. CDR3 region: CASRPGGMNTEAFF. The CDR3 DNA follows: TGTGCCAGCAGACCGGGAGGGATGAACACTGAAGCTTTCTTT. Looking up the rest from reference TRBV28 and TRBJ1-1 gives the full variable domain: DVKVTQSSRYLVKRTGEKVFLECVQDMDHENMFWYRQDPGLGLRLIYFSYDVKMKEKGDIPEGYSVSREKKERFSLILESASTNQTSMYLCASRPGGMNTEAFFGQGTRLTVV.

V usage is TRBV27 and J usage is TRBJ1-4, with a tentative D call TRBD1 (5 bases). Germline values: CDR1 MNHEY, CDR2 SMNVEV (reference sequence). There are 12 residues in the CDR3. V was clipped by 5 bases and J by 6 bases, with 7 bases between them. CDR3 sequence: CASSGGDEKLFF. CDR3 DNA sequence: TGTGCCAGCAGTGGGGGGGATGAAAAACTGTTTTTT.

DNA of the CDR3: TGTGCCTCGGGAACCGGGATCTATAATTCACCCCTCCACTTT. Encoded protein: CASGTGIYNSPLHF. The V call is TRBV30, the J call TRBJ1-6; D gene ambiguous. CDR3 length equals 14 residues. Trimming removed 7 bases at V and 3 bases at J, with 13 bases between. Germline loops: CDR1 GTSNPN, CDR2 SVGIG (reference sequence).

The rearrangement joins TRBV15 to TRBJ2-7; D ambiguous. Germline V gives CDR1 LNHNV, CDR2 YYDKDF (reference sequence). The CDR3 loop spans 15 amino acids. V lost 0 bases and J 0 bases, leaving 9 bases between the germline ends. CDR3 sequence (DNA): TGTGCCACCAGCAGAGAATACGCGGACTCCTACGAGCAGTACTTC. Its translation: CATSREYADSYEQYF.

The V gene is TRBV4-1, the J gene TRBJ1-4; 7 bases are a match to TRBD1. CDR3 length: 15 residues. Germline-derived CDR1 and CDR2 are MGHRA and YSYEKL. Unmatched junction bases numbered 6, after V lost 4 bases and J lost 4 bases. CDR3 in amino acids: CASSPPGTVNEKLFF. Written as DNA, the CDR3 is TGCGCCAGCAGCCCCCCCGGGACAGTTAATGAAAAACTGTTTTTT.

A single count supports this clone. Here the CDR3 reads CASRSSGSGRNIQYF. DNA for the CDR3: TGTGCCAGCAGGAGTAGCGGGAGCGGGAGAAACATTCAGTACTTC. This sequence joins TRBV25-1 and TRBJ2-4, with 9 bases identical to TRBD2. The V gene end was trimmed by 6 bases and the J gene end by 6 bases; junction bases not matched to a gene: 9. CDR3 length equals 15 residues. CDR1 and CDR2 from the germline V gene are MGHDK and SYGVNS.

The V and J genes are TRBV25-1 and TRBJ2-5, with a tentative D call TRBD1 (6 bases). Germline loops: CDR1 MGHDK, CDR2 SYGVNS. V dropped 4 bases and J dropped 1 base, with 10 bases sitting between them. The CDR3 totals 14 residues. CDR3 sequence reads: CASSGGQSQETQYF. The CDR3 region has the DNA TGTGCCAGCAGTGGAGGACAGTCCCAAGAGACCCAGTACTTC.

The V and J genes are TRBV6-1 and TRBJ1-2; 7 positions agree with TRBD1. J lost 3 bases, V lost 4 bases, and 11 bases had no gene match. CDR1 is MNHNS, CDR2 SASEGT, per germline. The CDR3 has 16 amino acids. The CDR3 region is CASSVLWTGRYYGYTF. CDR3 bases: TGTGCCAGCAGTGTTCTATGGACAGGACGATACTATGGCTACACCTTC.

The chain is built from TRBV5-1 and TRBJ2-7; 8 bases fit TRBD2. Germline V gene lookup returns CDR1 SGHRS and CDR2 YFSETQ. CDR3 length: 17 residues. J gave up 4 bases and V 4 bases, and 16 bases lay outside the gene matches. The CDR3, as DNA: TGCGCCAGCAGCCCGGGAGAGGCTAGCGGGCGCTTTTACGAGCAGTACTTC. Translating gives CASSPGEASGRFYEQYF.

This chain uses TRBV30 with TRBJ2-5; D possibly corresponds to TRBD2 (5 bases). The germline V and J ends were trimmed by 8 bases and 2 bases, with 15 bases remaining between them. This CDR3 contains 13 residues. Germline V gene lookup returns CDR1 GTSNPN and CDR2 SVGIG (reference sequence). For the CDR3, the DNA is TGTGCCGGAATGACTACCTTTCAAGAGACCCAGTACTTC. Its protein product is CAGMTTFQETQYF.

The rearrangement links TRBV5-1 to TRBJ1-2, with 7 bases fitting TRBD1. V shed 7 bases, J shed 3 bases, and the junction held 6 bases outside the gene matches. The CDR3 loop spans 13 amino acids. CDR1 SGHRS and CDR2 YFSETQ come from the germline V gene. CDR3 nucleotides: TGCGCCAGCTACGGACAGGAGGACTATGGCTACACCTTC. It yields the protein CASYGQEDYGYTF.

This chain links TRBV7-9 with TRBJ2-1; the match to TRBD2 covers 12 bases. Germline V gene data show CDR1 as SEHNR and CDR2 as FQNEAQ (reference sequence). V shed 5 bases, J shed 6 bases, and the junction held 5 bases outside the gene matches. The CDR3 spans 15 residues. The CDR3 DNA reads TGTGCCAGCAGCCGACTAGCGGGAGAGCTCAATGAGCAGTTCTTC. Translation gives CASSRLAGELNEQFF.

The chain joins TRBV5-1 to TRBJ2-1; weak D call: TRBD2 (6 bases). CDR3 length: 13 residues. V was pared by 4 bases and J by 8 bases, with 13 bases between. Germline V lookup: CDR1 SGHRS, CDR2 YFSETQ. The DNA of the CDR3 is TGCGCCAGCAGCCCCGGGGTAGCGGATGAGCAGTTCTTC. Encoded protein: CASSPGVADEQFF.

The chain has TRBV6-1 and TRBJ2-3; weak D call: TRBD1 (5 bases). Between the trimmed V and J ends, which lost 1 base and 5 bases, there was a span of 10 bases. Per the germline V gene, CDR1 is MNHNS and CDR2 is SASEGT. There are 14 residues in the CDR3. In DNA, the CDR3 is TGTGCCAGCAGTGAAGAGATTAGGGGAGATACGCAGTATTTT. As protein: CASSEEIRGDTQYF.

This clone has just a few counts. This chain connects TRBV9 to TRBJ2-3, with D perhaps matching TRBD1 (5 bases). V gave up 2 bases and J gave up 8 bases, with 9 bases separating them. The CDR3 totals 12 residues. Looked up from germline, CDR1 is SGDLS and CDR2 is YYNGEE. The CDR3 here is CASSVGASTQYF. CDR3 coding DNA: TGTGCCAGCAGCGTTGGGGCGAGTACGCAGTATTTT.